By its share, the clone carrying this T cell receptor (beta chain) is medium-sized. The V gene's germline CDR1 is MNHNY and CDR2 SVGAGI (reference sequence). This CDR3 region has 12 residues. V dropped 4 bases and J dropped 7 bases, with 8 bases sitting between them. These data are taken from a study of liver allograft versus peripheral blood T cells. Whole-study context: Liver transplant recipients had T cell receptor repertoires compared between transplanted liver and peripheral blood.

TCRdb reanalysed the reads using MiXCR and keeps one entry per CDR3 protein. The repertoire consists of some 3,800 distinct CDR3 sequences, with 13% to 15% occurring once and the leading ten covering 11%. The TCR sequence derives from a human patient who had a liver transplant. Certain T cells may be donor cells from the graft. This chain joins TRBV6-6 and TRBJ2-1; D ambiguous. The CDR3 DNA follows: TGTGCCAGCAGTTCCCCCGGGAATGAGCAGTTCTTC. This gives the protein CASSSPGNEQFF.